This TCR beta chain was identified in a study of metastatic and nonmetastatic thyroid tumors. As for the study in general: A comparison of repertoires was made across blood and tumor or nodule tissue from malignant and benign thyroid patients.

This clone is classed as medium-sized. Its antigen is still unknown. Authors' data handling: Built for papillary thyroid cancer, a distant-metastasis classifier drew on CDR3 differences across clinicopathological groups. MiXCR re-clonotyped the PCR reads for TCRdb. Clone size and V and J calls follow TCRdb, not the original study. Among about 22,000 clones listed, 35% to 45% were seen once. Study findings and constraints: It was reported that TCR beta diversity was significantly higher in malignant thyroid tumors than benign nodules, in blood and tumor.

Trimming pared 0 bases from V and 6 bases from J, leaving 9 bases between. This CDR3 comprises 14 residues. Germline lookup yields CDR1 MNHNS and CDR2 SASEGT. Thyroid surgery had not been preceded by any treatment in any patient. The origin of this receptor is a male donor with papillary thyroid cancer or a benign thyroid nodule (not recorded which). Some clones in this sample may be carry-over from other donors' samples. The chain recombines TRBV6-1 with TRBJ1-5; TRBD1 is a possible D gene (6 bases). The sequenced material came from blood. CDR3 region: CASSEAQGFQPQHF. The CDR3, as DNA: TGTGCCAGCAGTGAAGCGCAGGGGTTTCAGCCCCAGCATTTT.